The T cell receptor (beta chain) described here comes from a study of graft-versus-host responses after intestinal transplantation (dated by TCRdb to the early 2020s). Some background on the complete study: The transplants that recipients got were multivisceral, liver-intestinal, or isolated intestinal. To identify alloreactive clones, pre-transplant mixed lymphocyte reaction products were sequenced and then compared with unstimulated pre-transplant donor and recipient T cells. Graft-versus-host and host-versus-graft alloreactive T cell clones were tracked in the graft, circulation and bone marrow after intestinal transplantation using bulk TCR-beta CDR3 sequencing. Every recipient was given anti-thymocyte globulin induction, followed by around three years of maintenance tacrolimus and steroids. Donor T cell macrochimerism was defined as a peak of at least 4% donor T cells among recipient peripheral blood mononuclear cells. Rather than being sequenced by the commercial service, samples from three later patients were sequenced in-house on an Illumina MiSeq and processed with MiXCR. A cohort of about two dozen intestinal transplant recipients, including one retransplant, was enrolled, and a few patients lacking pretransplant specimens were excluded. Beyond this particular receptor, the publication reports: Early after transplant, peak levels of circulating GvH clones were found to be associated with declines in HvG clones. The relatively low number and heterogeneity of intestinal transplant patients limited the conclusions. GvH clones were detected in recipient bone marrow, and some of these GvH clones were observed earlier in ileal mucosa or blood, consistent with an intestinal mucosal origin. High GvH to HvG T cell clonal ratios were observed in the allografts of patients with donor T cell macrochimerism.

A word on this clone: Its antigen is still unknown. It has no much larger one-base neighbor in the sample; base qualities were not kept.

Blood samples were collected up to 4 times in the first month after transplant and then at least monthly when available. Receptor amplification or capture employed the immunoSEQ multiplex PCR assay. High-throughput TCR-beta CDR3 sequencing of genomic DNA from most patients was performed by Adaptive Biotechnologies. The authors processed their data as follows. Adaptive's ImmunoSEQ software supplied the TCR sequencing data for 18 patients, while MiXCR and VDJtools were used to process a few other patients. CDR3 nucleotide sequences shared between donor and recipient were removed because the origin of such sequences could not be assigned. To count as alloreactive, a clone needed at least 2-fold expansion over unstimulated cells and a minimum CFSE-low frequency of 0.002% (template counts) or 0.001% (read counts). Mappable clones were those detected in sequenced pre-transplant spleen, lymph node, or MLR CFSE-low populations of the donor or recipient. The cumulative frequency of alloreactive clones was calculated as a percentage of all sequences, weighted by copy number. The source is immuneACCESS, and TCRdb retained only in-frame sequences with V and J called. Part of the clones is not carried over; for the studies checked, unresolved V genes explain less than half of this, and the remainder is unexplained. From that table come the V and J calls and clone size; the DNA was used to work out D and trimming. This sample is represented by about 57,000 clones; around 90% of them were singletons. Around 1.5% of the sample comes from the top ten.

Clipping removes 0 bases from V and 3 bases from J, with 8 as the unmatched junction base count. Sequences MGHRA (CDR1) and YSYEKL (CDR2) are obtained from the germline V gene. Including cysteine and phenylalanine, the CDR3 has 17 amino acids. Just the 51-base CDR3 DNA is kept, in frame starting at base 1. Rearrangement joined TRBV4-1 to TRBJ2-1; TRBD2 matches 7 bases in the middle. The sequence was obtained from a human patient who received an intestinal transplant, so some T cells may come from the graft donor. Sequences were derived from PBMCs, sampled 26 days after transplant. The bases are TGCGCCAGCAGCCAAGATCCTCCAGCGGGGATCTACAATGAGCAGTTCTTC. It specifies CASSQDPPAGIYNEQFF.